This T cell receptor beta chain was documented in a study of blood T cell repertoires in COVID-19 (TCRdb year 2020). Describing the broader study: Samples from collaborators originated in the United States, Italy and Spain and spanned both the acute and convalescent phases of COVID-19. The material from the prospective study consisted of cDNA or gDNA derived from T cells, B-cell-depleted T cells, or PBMCs. Deeply sampled blood TCRbeta repertoires from subjects exposed to, actively infected with, or recovered from COVID-19 were included in the dataset. The repertoires were released in a freely available public database meant as a resource for research on the immune response to SARS-CoV-2. The samples were drawn from two sources: the first 160 participants of the ongoing ImmuneRACE study, and over 950 subjects contributed by 6 global collaborators. The sample metadata nearly always contained a de-identified subject ID, COVID-19 status, age in years and sex. Where HLA class I and class II types were available, the types were taken from metadata supplied by the sample provider, not from assay-based typing. Broad study findings and their caveats: The amount of clinical and demographic metadata varied by source and participant and was provided uncurated.

In regard to this clone: Its antigen remains undetermined. Nothing much larger sits one base from this clone, and base qualities are not available.

Collaborating institutions collected whole blood in K2EDTA tubes following their own protocols. Collaborator samples were shipped for TCRbeta analysis as frozen whole blood, isolated PBMCs, or DNA extracted from either sample type. The immunoSEQ Assay, a bias-controlled multiplex PCR, was used to amplify TCRbeta CDR3 regions from genomic DNA. The paper's data handling went like this. The number of nucleated cells in each sample was estimated by amplification of reference gene primers within the assay. Sequence reads were collapsed and filtered to measure the absolute abundance of every unique TCRbeta CDR3 rearrangement. For each sample, productive Simpson clonality was calculated as the square root of Simpson's diversity index over productive rearrangements. Sourced from immuneACCESS, this table was stored by TCRdb with only in-frame sequences that have V and J called. A share of the clones is absent; for the studies checked, an unresolved V gene accounts for under half, and the remainder has no known explanation. D and trimming come from the DNA, and the V and J calls and clone size come from that table. The table for this sample lists roughly 130,000 clones; less than 85% of them were counted only once. Of the sample, more than 9% is held by the ten largest clones.

The germline V end is reduced by 0 bases and the J end by 10 bases; junction bases left unmatched: 4. The CDR3 runs 14 amino acids, cysteine and phenylalanine included. The only DNA kept is the CDR3, 42 bases in frame from the first base. Sequences ENHRY (CDR1) and SYGVKD (CDR2) are obtained from the germline V gene. The sample consisted of peripheral blood. The chain is made from TRBV10-3 and TRBJ2-1; the junction holds 9 bases that match TRBD2. The clonotype was recovered from a woman aged 55-69 years with acute or convalescent COVID-19. The nucleotide sequence is given as TGTGCCATCAGTGAGTCCAGGCTAGCGGGGGAGCAGTTCTTC. Translation gives CAISESRLAGEQFF.